Each of the 17 T cell receptor beta chains below was sequenced from the same sample in a study of T-cell reconstitution after alpha-beta-depleted transplantation in children. During its preparation, the TCRbeta library received unique molecular identifiers. From the PCR reads, TCRdb called clonotypes with MiXCR, one entry per CDR3 protein. The sample has almost 500,000 distinct CDR3 sequences, 10% to 13% seen once. The starting material was PBMCs, obtained before TCRalphabeta/CD19-depleted stem cell transplant. The receptors were gathered from a child aged 2 to 9 with inherited bone marrow failure, due to receive a stem cell transplant.

V gene TRBV20-1 combines with J gene TRBJ2-7, with 12 positions matching TRBD1. Looked up from germline, CDR1 is DFQATT and CDR2 is SNEGSKA (reference sequence). V dropped 5 bases and J dropped 5; count of bases not matched to a gene: 13. The CDR3 loop spans 16 amino acids. The CDR3 reads CSASGTGGRRGDEQYF. The CDR3 region has the DNA TGCAGTGCTTCCGGGACAGGGGGCAGGAGAGGAGACGAGCAGTACTTC.

This clonotype appeared many times. J is TRBJ1-1 and V is TRBV20-1; TRBD1 matches 7 bases. The CDR3 has 13 amino acids. V shed 4 bases, J shed 1 base, and the junction held 3 bases outside the gene matches. Germline CDR1 is DFQATT and CDR2 is SNEGSKA (reference sequence). The CDR3 reads CSAMGQPNTEAFF. DNA of the CDR3: TGCAGTGCTATGGGACAGCCGAACACTGAAGCTTTCTTT.

This clonotype was recorded many times. The gene calls are TRBV3-1 and TRBJ2-1; either TRBD1 or TRBD2 may supply D (5 bases each). The CDR3 consists of 12 residues. CDR1 LGHDT and CDR2 YNNKEL come from the germline V gene (reference sequence). Trimming removed 3 bases from V and 11 bases from J, with 11 bases in between. This chain's CDR3 is CASSHAGTQQFF. The CDR3 bases are TGTGCCAGCAGCCACGCCGGGACCCAGCAGTTCTTC.

This clonotype was observed at least ten times. The gene calls are TRBV28 and TRBJ2-4; TRBD2 is a possible D gene (6 bases). Germline loops: CDR1 MDHEN, CDR2 SYDVKM. The CDR3 has 16 residues. Trimming removed 4 bases from V and 2 bases from J, with 15 bases in between. CDR3 residues: CASSSPGGAPKNIQYF. CDR3 coding DNA: TGTGCCAGCAGTTCCCCGGGCGGGGCTCCCAAAAACATTCAGTACTTC.

This clonotype was recorded a few times. V is TRBV6-2 or TRBV6-3 and J is TRBJ2-1, with D perhaps TRBD2 (6 bases). Germline V gene data show CDR1 as MNHEY and CDR2 as SVGEGT. CDR3 size: 17 residues. The ends were cut back, 1 base at V and 13 bases at J, with 26 bases in the middle. CDR3 region: CASSYLPVWDWPNYQFF. CDR3 in DNA: TGTGCCAGCAGTTACTTACCCGTGTGGGACTGGCCCAACTACCAGTTCTTC.

This chain uses TRBV5-5 with TRBJ2-2; D possibly matches TRBD1 or TRBD2 (6 bases each). Germline CDR1 SGHKS, CDR2 YYEKEE (reference sequence). This CDR3 contains 14 residues. V shed 8 bases and J shed 4 bases, with 15 bases lying between them. The CDR3 DNA reads TGTGCCAGGAGCGCGGGACACGTCACCGGGGAGCTGTTTTTT. This translates into CARSAGHVTGELFF.

This clonotype has ten or more counts. This chain's CDR3 is CASTAKPHGRAFNEQFF. CDR3 DNA sequence: TGCGCCAGCACCGCAAAGCCCCACGGGAGGGCCTTTAATGAGCAGTTCTTC. This sequence joins TRBV4-3 and TRBJ2-1, with 8 bases aligning to TRBD2. The germline V gene has CDR1 LGHNA and CDR2 YSLEER. V shed 7 bases and J 7 bases; nucleotides not matched to a gene: 18. The CDR3 loop spans 17 amino acids.

This clonotype was recorded at least ten times. V is TRBV5-1 and J is TRBJ1-4; D unclear. This CDR3 is 15 amino acids long. Per germline, CDR1 SGHRS and CDR2 YFSETQ. V was pared by 0 bases and J by 0 bases, with 6 bases between. The chain's CDR3 is CASSLEHATNEKLFF. The CDR3 coding sequence is TGCGCCAGCAGCTTGGAACACGCAACTAATGAAAAACTGTTTTTT.

This clonotype was seen ten or more times. One end of the junction varies from germline; a read error may be responsible. The rearrangement joins TRBV5-1 to TRBJ2-5; D is unresolved. The CDR3 extends over 14 amino acids. The germline V gene has CDR1 SGHRS and CDR2 YFSETQ. The CDR3 sequence: CASSLVGQQETQYF. DNA for the CDR3: TGTGCCAGCAGCCTAGTCGGGCAGCAAGAGACCCAGTACTTC.

The genes are TRBV19 and TRBJ1-5, with 9 bases fitting TRBD1. The CDR3 covers 16 residues. V lost 6 bases, J lost 3 bases, and 9 bases stayed unmatched. Per germline, CDR1 LNHDA and CDR2 SQIVND (reference sequence). In DNA, the CDR3 is TGTGCCAGTAGCCACGGAACAGGGGGCAACAATCAGCCCCAGCATTTT. It specifies CASSHGTGGNNQPQHF.

This clonotype appeared many times. The chain has TRBV20-1 and TRBJ1-5, with 10 nucleotides matching TRBD1. Germline V gene lookup returns CDR1 DFQATT and CDR2 SNEGSKA (reference sequence). The CDR3 contains 16 residues. Germline trimming cut 6 bases from V and 10 bases from J; bases unmatched to any gene: 18. The CDR3 nucleotides are TGCAGTGCCGGGCCGGGACAGGGGTCCAGGCGCCGCCCCCAGCATTTT. This encodes CSAGPGQGSRRRPQHF.

This clonotype has a count of ten or more. The chain combines TRBV29-1 with TRBJ1-2; D is undetermined. The V gene's germline CDR1 is SQVTM and CDR2 ANQGSEA. This CDR3 is 13 amino acids long. Trimming cost V 0 bases and J 8 bases, with 13 bases left between them. The CDR3 spells CSVEDRGSWGYTF. The CDR3 region has the DNA TGCAGCGTTGAAGATCGCGGCAGCTGGGGCTACACCTTC.

This clonotype was recorded many times. This chain links TRBV5-6 with TRBJ2-2; weak D call: TRBD1 (5 bases). V was shortened by 4 bases and J by 7 bases, with 11 bases between the two germline ends. From germline, CDR1 is SGHDT and CDR2 YYEEEE. The CDR3 runs to 13 residues. This CDR3 is CASSRQNYGELFF. The CDR3 nucleotides are TGTGCCAGCAGCCGACAGAACTACGGGGAGCTGTTTTTT.

This clonotype was counted ten times or more. The chain carries TRBV7-8 and TRBJ2-3; D is unresolved. With 0 bases removed from V and 2 bases from J, the gap between germline ends came to 9 bases. Germline V gives CDR1 SGHVS, CDR2 FQNEAQ. The CDR3 sequence is 15 residues long. This chain's CDR3 is CASSLAGSFTDTQYF. CDR3 in DNA: TGTGCCAGCAGCTTAGCGGGGTCCTTCACAGATACGCAGTATTTT.

This clonotype has only a few counts. The chain uses TRBV24-1 and TRBJ2-1; 9 bases fit TRBD2. The V segment lost 3 bases and the J segment 2 bases; nucleotides outside the gene matches: 10. Germline V gene sequence: CDR1 KGHDR, CDR2 SFDVKD. The CDR3 totals 18 residues. The CDR3 protein is CATSDRPTSGEPYNEQFF. CDR3 DNA sequence: TGTGCCACCAGTGATCGCCCGACTAGCGGCGAACCCTACAATGAGCAGTTCTTC.

This clonotype was found many times. The rearrangement joins TRBV3-1 to TRBJ1-2, with no clear D. CDR1 is LGHDT and CDR2 is YNNKEL in the germline V gene (reference sequence). The CDR3 length is 13 residues. Trimming stripped 1 base from V and 0 bases from J, with 3 bases between. The CDR3 nucleotides are TGTGCCAGCAGCCAAGCAGCTAACTATGGCTACACCTTC. Translating it yields CASSQAANYGYTF. Variable domain in full (rest from reference TRBV3-1 and TRBJ1-2): DTAVSQTPKYLVTQMGNDKSIKCEQNLGHDTMYWYKQDSKKFLKIMFSYNNKELIINETVPNRFSPKSPDKAHLNLHINSLELGDSAVYFCASSQAANYGYTFGSGTRLTVV.

There are a few counts of this clonotype. The chain uses TRBV7-2 and TRBJ2-7, with D perhaps assigned TRBD1 or TRBD2 (6 bases each). V dropped 1 base and J dropped 0 bases, with 10 bases sitting between them. The CDR3 length is 15 residues. Germline V gene lookup returns CDR1 SGHTA and CDR2 FQGNSA. The DNA of the CDR3 is TGTGCCAGCAGCTTAGTGGGGGGCCCCTCCTACGAGCAGTACTTC. This encodes CASSLVGGPSYEQYF.